This T cell receptor beta chain is drawn from a study of cytomegalovirus exposure and HLA in healthy donors. There are 15 residues in the CDR3. Looked up from germline, CDR1 is LGHNT and CDR2 is FRNRAP. The V end was cut by 0 bases, the J end by 1 base, with 9 bases between. This clone was detected a few times. Researchers ran the PCR with 60 Vbeta and 13 Jbeta primers. Some clones are missing from TCRdb's copy, which holds only in-frame ones; the method was immunoSEQ multiplex PCR. The table includes more than 130,000 clones, roughly 80% detected once. Input material: PBMCs. The sequence was obtained from a man between 35 and 55 years old in good health and CMV-seropositive. The chain employs TRBV12-5 and TRBJ2-5; TRBD2 might be the D (5 bases). CDR3 sequence: CASGLVLGSQETQYF. Here the CDR3 DNA reads TGTGCTAGTGGTTTGGTACTGGGGAGCCAAGAGACCCAGTACTTC.